This T cell receptor (beta chain) emerged from a study of Graves' ophthalmopathy and Graves' hyperthyroidism. Looking at the study overall: No treatment had been given when peripheral blood was collected at initial diagnosis.

The PBMCs used were ones drawn from around 10 ml of fresh peripheral blood. Overall study results and limits: Blood samples also showed most expanded thyroid clonotypes exceeding 0.001 frequency. In separating ophthalmopathy from stable hyperthyroidism, a 13-signature model achieved approximately 91% sensitivity and 65% to 84% specificity.

This clonotype turned up a few times. No antigen is known for it. This CDR3 comprises 12 residues. After removal of 8 bases from V and 5 bases from J, the junction contained 4 bases not matched to a gene. CDR1 is LNHNV and CDR2 is YYDKDF in the germline V gene (reference sequence). The study amplified TCR beta CDR3 regions using RNA transcripts. An initial RT-PCR round employing HTBI primers preceded a second-round multiplex PCR. TCRdb ran MiXCR on the multiplex PCR reads and lists one entry per CDR3 protein. The repertoire includes approximately 210,000 distinct CDR3 sequences, less than 30% of them detected once, and 9.1% sits in the top ten.

Sequenced material: peripheral blood. The receptor comes from a man aged 50-59 years with Graves' ophthalmopathy. V usage is TRBV15 and J usage is TRBJ2-5; 8 bases are shared with TRBD2. The CDR3 bases are TGTGCCACCGGAAGACTAGCGGAGACCCAGTACTTC. Amino acids: CATGRLAETQYF.